The 19 T cell receptor beta chains listed next were all sequenced from one sample in a study of vaccination effects on CD4 cells after COVID-19. Once cultured for approximately ten days, the cells underwent separation to obtain CD4+ T cells. Each participant received a vaccine that was either BNT162b2 or mRNA-1273, given as two doses. Clones were sequenced by immunoSEQ multiplex PCR, and TCRdb holds only the in-frame ones, with some missing. The table has 65,000 to 90,000 clones, approximately 73% seen once. These TCRs' antigens remain unknown. The starting material was CD4+ T cells from PBMCs cultured without peptide, obtained after COVID-19 vaccination. The receptors stem from a human donor who received a COVID-19 vaccine.

V usage is TRBV15 and J usage is TRBJ1-1, with D maybe TRBD1 (6 bases). Trimming removed 2 bases from V and 9 bases from J, with 13 bases in between. Looked up from germline, CDR1 is LNHNV and CDR2 is YYDKDF (reference sequence). The CDR3 is 13 amino acids. CDR3 amino acids: CATSRRTGTQAFF. CDR3 nucleotides: TGTGCCACCAGCAGACGTACCGGGACACAAGCTTTCTTT.

The rearrangement uses TRBV5-4 and TRBJ2-2; the match to TRBD1 covers 7 bases. Germline V gives CDR1 SGHNT, CDR2 YYREEE (reference sequence). V lost 1 base to trimming and J lost 3 bases; unmatched junction nucleotides: 3. The CDR3 length is 15 residues. DNA of the CDR3: TGTGCCAGCAGCTTGCGGCAGGGGGACACCGGGGAGCTGTTTTTT. Encoded protein: CASSLRQGDTGELFF.

This clone occurred once. V is TRBV4-3 and J is TRBJ2-5; D is possibly TRBD1 (5 bases). Trimming shortened V by 1 base and J by 3 bases, and 9 bases separated the two germline ends. The CDR3 sequence is 14 residues long. The germline V gene has CDR1 LGHNA and CDR2 YSLEER. The CDR3 reads CASSQVVTEETQYF. CDR3 coding DNA: TGCGCCAGCAGCCAAGTGGTGACAGAAGAGACCCAGTACTTC.

This clone showed up just once. The chain couples TRBV6-1 to TRBJ2-7, with D possibly matching TRBD1 (6 bases). The CDR3 consists of 15 residues. The germline gives CDR1 MNHNS, CDR2 SASEGT. V was clipped by 2 bases and J by 6 bases, with 17 bases between them. CDR3: CASSEFPSGGGEQYV. CDR3 bases: TGTGCCAGCAGTGAATTCCCCAGTGGGGGCGGCGAGCAGTACGTC.

The genes are TRBV3-1 (or the pseudogene TRBV3-2) and TRBJ1-4; 7 positions match TRBD1. V lost 4 bases and J lost 13; bases outside the gene matches: 12. There are 14 residues in the CDR3. Looked up from germline, CDR1 is LGHDT and CDR2 is YNNKEL (reference sequence). The CDR3 loop is CASSLRTGTDVLFF. Written as DNA, the CDR3 is TGTGCCAGCAGCCTCCGAACCGGGACAGACGTACTGTTTTTT.

J is TRBJ1-2 and V is TRBV6-5, with D hard to call. The V end lost 6 bases, the J end lost 3 bases, and 14 bases lay between the germline ends. CDR3 length equals 14 residues. CDR1 is MNHEY, CDR2 SVGAGI, per germline. CDR3 residues: CASRTVMDYYGYTF. The CDR3 DNA reads TGTGCCAGCAGAACCGTCATGGACTACTATGGCTACACCTTC.

The V call is TRBV5-1, the J call TRBJ1-3; D remains ambiguous. The CDR3 runs 15 residues. V lost 4 bases and J 0 bases, leaving 11 bases between the germline ends. CDR1 is SGHRS and CDR2 is YFSETQ in the germline V gene. The CDR3 reads CASSEEPSSGNTIYF. The CDR3 DNA reads as TGCGCCAGCAGCGAAGAGCCGAGCTCTGGAAACACCATATATTTT.

As DNA, the CDR3 is TGTGCCAGCAGGGAGCCAGGGAATGGCTACACCTTC. Translating it yields CASREPGNGYTF. V usage is TRBV28 and J usage is TRBJ1-2, with a possible D match to TRBD1 (5 bases). The V and J ends lost 6 bases and 6 bases respectively, with 11 bases between them. Germline values: CDR1 MDHEN, CDR2 SYDVKM. The CDR3 spans 12 residues.

This clone has a handful of counts. The J gene is TRBJ2-5, the V gene TRBV5-4; a possible D gene is TRBD2 (6 bases). The V gene lost 3 bases and the J gene lost 3 bases, with 12 bases spanning the gap. Per the germline V gene, CDR1 is SGHNT and CDR2 is YYREEE (reference sequence). This CDR3 has 14 amino acids. The CDR3 spells CASSSDRGKETQYF. The CDR3 DNA follows: TGTGCCAGCAGCTCTGATCGGGGGAAAGAGACCCAGTACTTC.

This clone came up once. The chain is built from TRBV2 and TRBJ1-4, with a weak D call TRBD1 (5 bases). CDR3 size: 15 residues. Trimming took 3 bases from V and 7 from J, leaving 15 bases between them. Germline-derived CDR1 and CDR2 are SNHLY and FYNNEI. In nucleotides, the CDR3 is TGTGCCAGCAGTGACCCCGGGGCTGGGAGTGAAAAACTGTTTTTT. It translates to CASSDPGAGSEKLFF.

V usage is TRBV9 and J usage is TRBJ2-3; D is unresolved. V lost 1 base and J 2 bases, leaving 8 bases between the germline ends. Germline values: CDR1 SGDLS, CDR2 YYNGEE. CDR3 size: 14 residues. The CDR3 sequence: CASSVSTATDTQYF. The CDR3 DNA reads as TGTGCCAGCAGCGTAAGTACAGCCACAGATACGCAGTATTTT.

This clone was seen only a few times. This chain links TRBV19 with TRBJ1-5; D is perhaps TRBD1 (5 bases). V was clipped by 5 bases and J by 4 bases, with 18 bases between them. This CDR3 region has 16 residues. Germline CDR1 LNHDA, CDR2 SQIVND (reference sequence). The DNA of the CDR3 is TGTGCCAGTAGTCTGACGGCAGGGAGTGGTAATCAGCCCCAGCATTTT. Protein sequence: CASSLTAGSGNQPQHF.

This clone was seen more than once but under ten times. The chain joins TRBV30 to TRBJ1-3; 7 bases are shared with TRBD1. CDR1 is GTSNPN, CDR2 SVGIG, per germline (reference sequence). There are 13 residues in the CDR3. Trimming removed 4 bases from V and 0 bases from J; junction bases left unmatched: 0. The CDR3 nucleotides read TGTGCCTGGACAGGGGGCTCTGGAAACACCATATATTTT. It yields the protein CAWTGGSGNTIYF.

In DNA form, the CDR3 reads TGCGCCAGCAGCTTGATCGGACACTCAAACACTGAAGCTTTCTTT. Its protein is CASSLIGHSNTEAFF. The chain employs TRBV5-1 and TRBJ1-1; tentative D call: TRBD1 (5 bases). This CDR3 is 15 amino acids long. Germline lookup yields CDR1 SGHRS and CDR2 YFSETQ. V gave up 1 base and J gave up 2 bases, with 12 bases separating them.

The V and J genes are TRBV4-1 and TRBJ1-1; 7 bases match TRBD1. The J segment lost 1 base and the V segment lost 5 bases, leaving 4 bases of the junction unmatched. Germline V gives CDR1 MGHRA, CDR2 YSYEKL. The CDR3 spans 14 residues. The CDR3 spells CASSEDRPNTEAFF. The CDR3 DNA sequence: TGCGCCAGCAGCGAGGACAGGCCGAACACTGAAGCTTTCTTT.

The chain recombines TRBV6-2 or TRBV6-3 with TRBJ1-5; TRBD1 matches 10 bases. V shed 5 bases and J 2 bases; nucleotides not matched to a gene: 15. Germline CDR1 reads MNHEY; CDR2 reads SVGEGT. This CDR3 is 19 amino acids long. CDR3 protein: CASSATRDRGGWGNQPQHF. The CDR3 coding sequence is TGTGCCAGCAGTGCGACCCGGGACAGGGGTGGATGGGGCAATCAGCCCCAGCATTTT.

This chain connects TRBV5-8 to TRBJ2-7; no clear D. Germline V gene sequence: CDR1 SGHTS, CDR2 YDEGEE. The length of the CDR3 is 11 residues. CDR3 region: CASTRLHRPHV. The CDR3 nucleotides are TGTGCCAGCACCCGACTCCACCGCCCGCACGTC.

This clone was seen a handful of times. The V and J genes are TRBV5-1 and TRBJ2-1; 7 bases match TRBD1. CDR1 and CDR2 from the germline V gene are SGHRS and YFSETQ. Trimming took 1 base from V and 2 from J; bases not matched to a gene: 6. The CDR3 covers 16 residues. In nucleotides, the CDR3 is TGCGCCAGCAGCTTGAGGCCGGGACAGACCTACAATGAGCAGTTCTTC. Translated, it gives CASSLRPGQTYNEQFF. Full variable domain (missing parts from reference TRBV5-1 and TRBJ2-1): KAGVTQTPRYLIKTRGQQVTLSCSPISGHRSVSWYQQTPGQGLQFLFEYFSETQRNKGNFPGRFSGRQFSNSRSEMNVSTLELGDSALYLCASSLRPGQTYNEQFFGPGTRLTVL.

In its sample, this clone was seen a few times. The V and J genes are TRBV11-1 and TRBJ1-1; 7 bases are a match to TRBD1. Looked up from germline, CDR1 is SGHAT and CDR2 is FQDESV (reference sequence). The CDR3 totals 14 residues. V shed 5 bases and J 1 base; nucleotides not matched to a gene: 4. DNA of the CDR3: TGTGCCAGCAGCAGCTGGACAGGGAACACTGAAGCTTTCTTT. Its translation: CASSSWTGNTEAFF. The variable domain in full, completed from reference TRBV11-1 and TRBJ1-1, reads EAEVAQSPRYKITEKSQAVAFWCDPISGHATLYWYRQILGQGPELLVQFQDESVVDDSQLPKDRFSAERLKGVDSTLKIQPAELGDSAMYLCASSSWTGNTEAFFGQGTRLTVV.